This TCR beta chain was identified in a study of cytomegalovirus exposure and HLA in healthy donors (dated 2017 in TCRdb). Background on the whole study: According to an earlier analysis of a few hundred of the donors, 200 million or so T cells yielded roughly 110 million unique TCR beta sequences and 250 to 350 Gb of sequence data. Because of strong linkage in the cohort, five DR-DQ haplotypes were treated as single units for association and clustering. In the later analysis, no new phenotypic data were used to find candidate immune exposures; instead, reliance was placed on TCR beta sequences and their occurrence across donors. An earlier analysis of 587 of the donors used high-throughput TCR beta sequencing to judge whether each TCR beta V gene segment behaved as functional or pseudogenic. HLA typing included class I and class II loci at four-digit resolution. Donor age, sex, ethnicity and CMV serostatus were collected together with the repertoire data. Of the roughly 400 genotyped donors, less than 85% were placed in the genetic ancestry cluster associated with self-reported Caucasian donors. Approximately 330 gigabases of sequencing data and around 88 million unique TCR sequences made up an early release that covered some 640 HLA-typed donors. A later analysis re-examined previously published TCR beta repertoires from around 670 donors and added high-resolution HLA genotyping to investigate patterns of TCR occurrence. A separate validation cohort of some 130 different subjects was used in addition to the 666-subject first cohort. To predict cytomegalovirus infection status, the study combined high-throughput TCR immunosequencing, statistical association of individual TCRs with disease status, and machine learning. Among roughly 400 genotyped donors of the cohort, an average of roughly 230,000 unique TCR beta nucleotide sequences was sequenced per donor, of which 15% to 20% were non-productive. The study was designed to test whether signatures of past pathogen exposure could be identified by cataloging public T cell receptors. A later genetic analysis used genome-wide SNP genotypes for about 65% of the 666 donors, treating that subset as a discovery cohort. Every discovery cohort repertoire had been produced on one sequencing platform. The study used immunosequencing to profile the T cell repertoires of around 600 subjects and linked those repertoires to cytomegalovirus serostatus. Typing coverage differed by locus: A, B, C, DRB1 and DQB1 were typed in roughly 629-640 donors, DQA1 in 522, DPA1 in around 610, and DPB1 in approximately 450.

The full study reports these points: According to a later analysis, parvovirus B19, influenza, CMV and Epstein-Barr virus appeared linked to several top co-occurrence clusters. The earlier analysis of almost 600 of the donors excluded fewer than 20 rarely observed V segments, including chromosome 9 orphons, because counts were too low. Most CMV-associated TCR beta chains appeared to be HLA-restricted in a later analysis, and the HLA associations seemed to be driven largely by CMV exposure. This cohort had only TCR beta chains sequenced, and the lack of alpha or paired-chain data limited which features could be detected. Correlated functional status among segregating V segments might be attributable to linkage disequilibrium, but an unknown experimental factor could not be ruled out. Across donors, most TCR sequences were observed very rarely, whereas some public TCRs were present in many individuals. The sequencing pipeline was judged likely to have produced a cluster of highly shared sequence variants as a technical artifact. In a later genetic analysis, fewer N-insertions in productive TCRs were reported among donors in an Asian-associated ancestry cluster than the roughly 700-donor mean. Strong co-occurrence of HLA alleles, especially DR and DQ, made assigning TCR associations to individual alleles difficult. A later analysis found that HLA-associated TCR beta chains were more clonally expanded and had lower generation probabilities than equally common non-associated chains. In vitro tests confirmed that a few of the cytomegalovirus-associated TCR beta chains recognize cytomegalovirus antigens. In an earlier analysis of around 600 of the donors, most TCR beta V segments were observed in productive rearrangements about 87% or about 30% of the time, broadly matching IMGT annotations. A later analysis found that TCR association rates varied across HLA loci, with DRB1 alleles showing the most associated TCRs and HLA-C alleles the fewest. A further reported finding was that TCR beta sequences accurately predicted the HLA-A and HLA-B alleles for most subjects in the first cohort. HLA typing was unavailable for some donors at each locus, so association tests used only the typed subset. For the cohort, immune exposure information was limited to CMV serostatus. The classifier was reported to diagnose cytomegalovirus status with high specificity and sensitivity in both the original and validation cohorts. A later analysis associated approximately 17,000 TCR beta sequences with specific HLA alleles at a false discovery rate of 0.05. The study gave a list of some 150 TCR beta chains associated with cytomegalovirus. A later genetic analysis associated a missense DCLRE1C variant with V-gene and J-gene trimming of TCR beta chains, and an independent cohort replicated the association. According to the authors, the approach could potentially be generalized to other disease states and immunological phenotypes. Sequencing depth was assumed to be roughly uniform across donors in the presence/absence analyses, though that assumption may not hold.

In the case of this clone: Its antigen is not yet known. No base-level quality is on record; no much larger clone is a single base apart.

Library method: the immunoSEQ multiplex PCR assay. For the multiplex PCR, a mixture combining 60 forward primers for TCR Vbeta segments and 13 reverse primers for TCR Jbeta segments was used. The CDR3 region of rearranged TCR beta genes was amplified from genomic DNA with a multiplex PCR assay. The Illumina HiSeq System was used to sequence the amplified TCR beta libraries as 87-base-pair reads. The study's processing was this. A later analysis tallied some 79 million unique TCR beta chains across the 650 to 750 repertoires, and some 10 million of those chains were shared by two or more donors. Raw reads were error-corrected and collapsed into unique sequences by a nearest-neighbor algorithm in which closely related sequences were merged to remove PCR and sequencing errors. To assign V, D and J gene segments, CDR3 sequences were aligned to IMGT reference sequences. Each retained sequence needed at least a six-nucleotide match to both a V gene segment and a J gene segment. A rearrangement counted as productive if the CDR3 had no stop codons and remained in frame with V and J, and every other rearrangement counted as non-productive. CDR3 was defined according to IMGT convention as the region running from the second conserved V-encoded cysteine to the conserved J-encoded phenylalanine. Sequences without an unambiguous match to a single V gene segment were excluded from the earlier analysis of over 500 of the donors. An earlier analysis of fewer than 750 of the donors classified V segments as functional when productive rearrangements were above 56.7% and as segregating when the standard deviation between donors was above 5%. A statistical classification framework was built to diagnose cytomegalovirus status from the catalog of TCR beta chain sequences. V and J gene assignment, in a later analysis, came from comparing TCR nucleotide sequences with IMGT/GENE-DB human TR gene sequences. In a later analysis, CDR3 sequences and most-parsimonious VDJ recombination scenarios were assigned using the TCRdist pipeline. In a later analysis, every TCR beta chain was defined by the combination of its CDR3 amino acid sequence and its V-gene family, and reads without a unique V-gene family were dropped. In a later analysis, around 650 highly shared, low-generation-probability nucleotide sequences were removed to address suspected cross-contamination and a sequencing artifact. In a later analysis, a clonal expansion index was calculated for each public chain from normalized within-repertoire ranks of inferred template counts. In a later analysis, generation probabilities were computed with a VDJ recombination model fitted to out-of-frame rearrangements, and the resulting probabilities were checked against IGoR. A later analysis scored TCR-TCR, TCR-HLA and TCR-CMV co-occurrence with hypergeometric tests, applying a repertoire-size bias correction to TCR pairs. A later analysis estimated false discovery rates by permuting HLA or CMV assignments 20 times. In a later analysis, co-occurring TCRs were grouped using DBSCAN, with TCRdist sequence similarity added in when clustering inside HLA-allele-positive subsets. Repertoires with fewer than 30,000 or more than 120,000 public chains, plus five repertoires with anomalous nucleotide sharing, were excluded from co-occurrence clustering. The source is immuneACCESS, and TCRdb retained only in-frame sequences with V and J called. Part of the clones is not carried over; for the studies checked, unresolved V genes explain less than half of this, and the remainder is unexplained. The V and J calls and clone size were taken over from that table, and D and trimming were inferred from the DNA. The sample data list around 55,000 clones, and 78% of these were observed just once. The biggest ten clones account for around 1.5% of the sample.

In total, approximately 700 healthy bone marrow donors made up the cohort. At the time of sampling, all cohort members were nominally healthy, though unrecorded immune exposures were likely present. The donor was CMV seronegative and belonged to the group of under 400 seronegative cohort members. Every donor gave a peripheral blood sample, and the peripheral blood mononuclear cells from that sample were used for TCR beta sequencing. The Qiagen DNeasy Blood Extraction Kit was used to extract genomic DNA from the blood cell samples. Sequencing input: PBMCs. The origin of this receptor is a female donor in good health and CMV-seronegative.

The encoded CDR3 is CASSLGRGLYEQYF. In nucleotide form, the sequence is TGTGCCAGCAGTTTGGGCAGGGGCCTCTACGAGCAGTACTTC. The chain was built from TRBV27 and TRBJ2-7; TRBD1 could be the D gene, as 6 bases match. Relative to germline, V is 3 bases shorter and J is 3 bases shorter, with 12 bases between their ends. The CDR3 goes from the cysteine to the phenylalanine over 14 residues. The sequence is cut down to CDR3 DNA, 42 bases in frame from base 1. The germline V gene (reference sequence) specifies MNHEY as CDR1 and SMNVEV as CDR2.